Following are 5 T cell receptor beta chains from one sample sequenced in a study of beta chain features in type 1 diabetes. Expressed TCRB transcripts were sequenced because the entire RNA isolate underwent reverse transcription. Repertoires were generated with immunoSEQ multiplex PCR, while TCRdb's copy carries only in-frame clones and drops some. The data contain around 200,000 clones, around an eighth of them singletons. Input material: central memory CD4+ T cells from blood. These receptors all come from a woman younger than 35 in good health.

The V call is TRBV28, the J call TRBJ1-4; D ambiguous. The CDR3 has 14 residues. The V gene's germline CDR1 is MDHEN and CDR2 SYDVKM. V shed 5 bases and J shed 5 bases, with 12 bases lying between them. The CDR3 DNA reads as TGTGCCAGCAGTCACAGAAGTGTGAATGAAAAACTGTTTTTT. The encoded protein is CASSHRSVNEKLFF. The whole variable domain, remainder taken from reference TRBV28 and TRBJ1-4, is DVKVTQSSRYLVKRTGEKVFLECVQDMDHENMFWYRQDPGLGLRLIYFSYDVKMKEKGDIPEGYSVSREKKERFSLILESASTNQTSMYLCASSHRSVNEKLFFGSGTQLSVL.

The rearrangement links TRBV11-3 to TRBJ2-1; possibly TRBD2 for D (5 bases). Germline CDR1 SGHNT, CDR2 YENEEA. The V gene lost 1 base and the J gene lost 9 bases, with 10 bases spanning the gap. The CDR3 length is 13 residues. The CDR3 sequence is CASSLAISGEQFF. The CDR3 DNA sequence: TGTGCCAGCAGCTTAGCCATCAGCGGTGAGCAGTTCTTC. Looking up the rest from reference TRBV11-3 and TRBJ2-1 gives the full variable domain: EAGVVQSPRYKIIEKKQPVAFWCNPISGHNTLYWYLQNLGQGPELLIRYENEEAVDDSQLPKDRFSAERLKGVDSTLKIQPAELGDSAVYLCASSLAISGEQFFGPGTRLTVL.

The chain employs TRBV5-1 and TRBJ2-1; D uncertain. The CDR3 contains 13 residues. The ends were cut back, 0 bases at V and 6 bases at J, with 7 bases in the middle. Germline V lookup: CDR1 SGHRS, CDR2 YFSETQ. CDR3 residues: CASSLGWANEQFF. CDR3 nucleotides: TGCGCCAGCAGCTTGGGGTGGGCCAATGAGCAGTTCTTC.

V gene TRBV7-9 combines with J gene TRBJ1-2; 7 bases line up with TRBD1. This CDR3 is built from 14 residues. The germline gives CDR1 SEHNR, CDR2 FQNEAQ (reference sequence). V dropped 4 bases and J dropped 4; count of bases not matched to a gene: 6. In DNA, the CDR3 is TGTGCCAGCAGCTCCCGGGACAGCTCCTATGGCTACACCTTC. Translation: CASSSRDSSYGYTF. Full variable domain (outside the CDR3, taken from reference TRBV7-9 and TRBJ1-2): DTGVSQNPRHKITKRGQNVTFRCDPISEHNRLYWYRQTLGQGPEFLTYFQNEAQLEKSRLLSDRFSAERPKGSFSTLEIQRTEQGDSAMYLCASSSRDSSYGYTFGSGTRLTVV.

This rearrangement joins TRBV28 to TRBJ2-1; TRBD1 might be the D (5 bases). Germline V gene data show CDR1 as MDHEN and CDR2 as SYDVKM. The V and J ends lost 5 bases and 6 bases respectively, with 17 bases between them. There are 15 residues in the CDR3. The CDR3 loop reads CASSEAGHVRNEQFF. DNA for the CDR3: TGTGCCAGCAGTGAGGCAGGGCATGTCCGCAATGAGCAGTTCTTC.